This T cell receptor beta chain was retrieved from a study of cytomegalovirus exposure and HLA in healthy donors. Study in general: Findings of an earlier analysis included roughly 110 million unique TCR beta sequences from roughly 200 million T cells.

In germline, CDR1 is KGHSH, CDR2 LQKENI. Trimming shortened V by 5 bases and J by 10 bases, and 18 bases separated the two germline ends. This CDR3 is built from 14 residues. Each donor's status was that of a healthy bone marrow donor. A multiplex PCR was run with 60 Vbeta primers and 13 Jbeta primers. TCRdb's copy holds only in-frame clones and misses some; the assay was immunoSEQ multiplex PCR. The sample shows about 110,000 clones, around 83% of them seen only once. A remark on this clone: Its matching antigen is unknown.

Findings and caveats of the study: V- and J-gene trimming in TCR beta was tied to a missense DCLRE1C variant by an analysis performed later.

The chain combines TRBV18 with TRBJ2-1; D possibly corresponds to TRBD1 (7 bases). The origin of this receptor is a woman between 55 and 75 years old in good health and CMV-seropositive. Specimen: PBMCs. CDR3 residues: CASSNTTGRLEQFF. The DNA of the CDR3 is TGTGCCAGCTCAAATACGACAGGGAGGCTCGAGCAGTTCTTC. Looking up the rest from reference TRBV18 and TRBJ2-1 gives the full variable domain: NAGVMQNPRHLVRRRGQEARLRCSPMKGHSHVYWYRQLPEEGLKFMVYLQKENIIDESGMPKERFSAEFPKEGPSILRIQQVVRGDSAAYFCASSNTTGRLEQFFGPGTRLTVL.